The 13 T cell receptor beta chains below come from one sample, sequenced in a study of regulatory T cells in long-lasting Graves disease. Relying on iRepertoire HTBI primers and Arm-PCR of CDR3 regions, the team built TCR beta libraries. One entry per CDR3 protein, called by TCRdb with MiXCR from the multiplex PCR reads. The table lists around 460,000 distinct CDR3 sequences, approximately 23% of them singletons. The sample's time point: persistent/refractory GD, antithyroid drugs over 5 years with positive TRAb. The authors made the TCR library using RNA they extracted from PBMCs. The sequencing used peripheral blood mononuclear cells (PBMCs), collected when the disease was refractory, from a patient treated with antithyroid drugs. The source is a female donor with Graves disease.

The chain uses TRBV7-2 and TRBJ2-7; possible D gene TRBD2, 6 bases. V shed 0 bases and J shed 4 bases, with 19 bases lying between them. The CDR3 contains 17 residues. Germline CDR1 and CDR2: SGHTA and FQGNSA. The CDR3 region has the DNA TGTGCCAGCAGCTTAGCGCGACCGGAGGGTAGGAGGTACGAGCAGTACTTC. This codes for CASSLARPEGRRYEQYF.

The CDR3: CSASGGNTEAFF. Written as DNA, the CDR3 is TGCAGTGCTAGTGGGGGGAACACTGAAGCTTTCTTT. The chain carries TRBV20-1 and TRBJ1-1; maybe TRBD1 (5 bases). This CDR3 comprises 12 residues. With 3 bases removed from V and 1 base from J, the gap between germline ends came to 6 bases. Germline CDR1 DFQATT, CDR2 SNEGSKA (reference sequence).

CDR3 DNA sequence: TGTGCCAGCAGCTTGGTGGAGGGTGCCATTCAGTACTTC. Its protein is CASSLVEGAIQYF. V and J are TRBV5-5 and TRBJ2-4; the D gene is possibly TRBD2 (6 bases). Between the trimmed V and J ends, which lost 0 bases and 9 bases, there was a span of 10 bases. This CDR3 contains 13 residues. The V gene's germline CDR1 is SGHKS and CDR2 YYEKEE (reference sequence).

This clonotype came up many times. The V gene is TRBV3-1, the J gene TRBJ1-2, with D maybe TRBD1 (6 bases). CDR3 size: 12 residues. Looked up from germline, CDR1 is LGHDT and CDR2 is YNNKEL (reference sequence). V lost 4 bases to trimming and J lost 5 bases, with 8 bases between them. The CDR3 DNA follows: TGTGCCAGCAGCCGAGGGGGATATGGCTACACCTTC. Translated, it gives CASSRGGYGYTF.

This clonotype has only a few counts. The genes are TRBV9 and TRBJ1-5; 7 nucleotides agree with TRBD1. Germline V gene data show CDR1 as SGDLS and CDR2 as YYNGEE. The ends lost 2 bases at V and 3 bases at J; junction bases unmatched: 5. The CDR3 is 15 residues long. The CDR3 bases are TGTGCCAGCAGCGTCACAGGGGATTACAATCAGCCCCAGCATTTT. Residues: CASSVTGDYNQPQHF.

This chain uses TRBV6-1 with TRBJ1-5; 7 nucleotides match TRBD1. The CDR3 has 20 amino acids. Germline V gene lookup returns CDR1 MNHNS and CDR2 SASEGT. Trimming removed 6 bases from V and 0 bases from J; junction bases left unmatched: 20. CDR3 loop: CASSKGQAHTTLTSNQPQHF. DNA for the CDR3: TGTGCCAGCAGCAAAGGACAGGCCCATACGACTCTTACTAGCAATCAGCCCCAGCATTTT.

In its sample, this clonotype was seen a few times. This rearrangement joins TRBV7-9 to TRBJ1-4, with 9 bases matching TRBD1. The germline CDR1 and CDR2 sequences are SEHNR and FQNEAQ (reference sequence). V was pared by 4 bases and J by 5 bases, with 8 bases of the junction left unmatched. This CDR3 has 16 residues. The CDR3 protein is CASSWEPGQGNEKLFF. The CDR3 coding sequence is TGTGCCAGCAGCTGGGAACCGGGACAGGGAAATGAAAAACTGTTTTTT.

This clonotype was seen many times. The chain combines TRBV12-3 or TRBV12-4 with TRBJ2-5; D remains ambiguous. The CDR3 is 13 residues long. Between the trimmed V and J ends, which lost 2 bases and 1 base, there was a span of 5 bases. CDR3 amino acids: CASSLHSQETQYF. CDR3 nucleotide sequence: TGTGCCAGCAGTTTACACAGCCAAGAGACCCAGTACTTC.

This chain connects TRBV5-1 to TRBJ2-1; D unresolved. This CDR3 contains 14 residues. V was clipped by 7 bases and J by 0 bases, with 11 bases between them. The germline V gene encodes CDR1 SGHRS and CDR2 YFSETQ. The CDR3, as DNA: TGCGCCAGCTTTCAACAGAGCTCCTACAATGAGCAGTTCTTC. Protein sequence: CASFQQSSYNEQFF.

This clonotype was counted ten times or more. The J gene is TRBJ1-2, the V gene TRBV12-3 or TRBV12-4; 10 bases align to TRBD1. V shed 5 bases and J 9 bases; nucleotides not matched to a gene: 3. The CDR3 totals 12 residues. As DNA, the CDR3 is TGTGCCAGCAGTCAGGGACAGGGGAGCTACACCTTC. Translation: CASSQGQGSYTF.

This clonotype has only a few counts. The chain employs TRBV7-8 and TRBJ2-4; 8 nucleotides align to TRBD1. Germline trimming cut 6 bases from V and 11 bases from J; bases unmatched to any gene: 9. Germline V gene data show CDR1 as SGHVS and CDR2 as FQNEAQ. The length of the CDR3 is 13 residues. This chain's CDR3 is CASRPRQGYVQYF. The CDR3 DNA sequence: TGTGCCAGCAGGCCCCGACAGGGGTACGTTCAGTACTTC.

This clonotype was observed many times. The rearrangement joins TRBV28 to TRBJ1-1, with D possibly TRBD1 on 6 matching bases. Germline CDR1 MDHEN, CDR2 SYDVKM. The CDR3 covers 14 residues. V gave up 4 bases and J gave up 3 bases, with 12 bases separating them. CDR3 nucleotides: TGTGCCAGCAGTTCTGGGGGGGCGGACACTGAAGCTTTCTTT. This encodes CASSSGGADTEAFF.

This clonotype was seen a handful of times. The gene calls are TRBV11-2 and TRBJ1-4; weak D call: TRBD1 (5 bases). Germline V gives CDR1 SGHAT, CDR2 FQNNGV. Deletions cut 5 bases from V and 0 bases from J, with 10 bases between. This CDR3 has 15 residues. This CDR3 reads CASSPGASTNEKLFF. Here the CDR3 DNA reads TGTGCCAGCAGCCCTGGGGCCTCAACTAATGAAAAACTGTTTTTT.